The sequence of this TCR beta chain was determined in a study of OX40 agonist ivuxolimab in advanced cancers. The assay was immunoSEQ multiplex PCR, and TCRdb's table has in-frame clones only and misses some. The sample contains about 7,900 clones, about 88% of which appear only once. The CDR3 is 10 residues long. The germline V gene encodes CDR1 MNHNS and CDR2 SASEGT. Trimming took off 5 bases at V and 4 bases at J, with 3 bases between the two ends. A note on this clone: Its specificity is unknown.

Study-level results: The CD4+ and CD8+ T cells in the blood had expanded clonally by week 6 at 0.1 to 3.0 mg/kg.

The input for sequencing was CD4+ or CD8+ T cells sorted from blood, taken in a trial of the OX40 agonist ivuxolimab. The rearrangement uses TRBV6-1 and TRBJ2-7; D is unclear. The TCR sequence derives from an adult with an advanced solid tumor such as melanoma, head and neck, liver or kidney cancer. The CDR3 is CASSLYEQYF. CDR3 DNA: TGTGCCAGCAGTTTGTACGAGCAGTACTTC.